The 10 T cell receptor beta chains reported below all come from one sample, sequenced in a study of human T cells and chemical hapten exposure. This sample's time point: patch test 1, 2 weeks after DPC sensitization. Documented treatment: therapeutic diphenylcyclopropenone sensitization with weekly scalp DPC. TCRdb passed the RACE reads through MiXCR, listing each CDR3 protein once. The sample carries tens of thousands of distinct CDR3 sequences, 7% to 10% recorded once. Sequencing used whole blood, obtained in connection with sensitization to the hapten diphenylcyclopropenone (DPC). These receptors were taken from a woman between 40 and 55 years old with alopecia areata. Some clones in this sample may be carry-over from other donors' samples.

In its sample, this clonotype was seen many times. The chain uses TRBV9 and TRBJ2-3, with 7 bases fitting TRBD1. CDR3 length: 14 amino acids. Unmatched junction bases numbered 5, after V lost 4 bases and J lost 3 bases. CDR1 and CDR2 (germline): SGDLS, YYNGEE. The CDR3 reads CASSSETGTDTQYF. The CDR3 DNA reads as TGTGCCAGCAGCTCCGAGACAGGGACAGATACGCAGTATTTT.

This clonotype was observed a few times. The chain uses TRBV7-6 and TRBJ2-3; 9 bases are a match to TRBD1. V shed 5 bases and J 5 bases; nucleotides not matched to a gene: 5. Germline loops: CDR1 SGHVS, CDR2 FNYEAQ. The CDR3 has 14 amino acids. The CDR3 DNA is TGTGCCAGCAGCCGTCGGACAGGGGTAGATACGCAGTATTTT. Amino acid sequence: CASSRRTGVDTQYF.

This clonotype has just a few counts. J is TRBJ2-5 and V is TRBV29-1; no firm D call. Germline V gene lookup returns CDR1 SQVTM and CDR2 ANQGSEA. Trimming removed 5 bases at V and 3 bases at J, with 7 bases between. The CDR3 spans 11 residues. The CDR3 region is CSVSAKETQYF. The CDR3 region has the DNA TGCAGCGTTTCCGCCAAAGAGACCCAGTACTTC. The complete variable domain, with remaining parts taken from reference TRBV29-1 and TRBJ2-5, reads SAVISQKPSRDICQRGTSLTIQCQVDSQVTMMFWYRQQPGQSLTLIATANQGSEATYESGFVIDKFPISRPNLTFSTLTVSNMSPEDSSIYLCSVSAKETQYFGPGTRLLVL.

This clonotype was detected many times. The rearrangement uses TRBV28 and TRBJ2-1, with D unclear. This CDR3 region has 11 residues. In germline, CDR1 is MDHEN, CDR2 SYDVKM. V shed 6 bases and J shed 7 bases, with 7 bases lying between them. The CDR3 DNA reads TGTGCCAGCAGACTCGATAATGAGCAGTTCTTC. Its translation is CASRLDNEQFF.

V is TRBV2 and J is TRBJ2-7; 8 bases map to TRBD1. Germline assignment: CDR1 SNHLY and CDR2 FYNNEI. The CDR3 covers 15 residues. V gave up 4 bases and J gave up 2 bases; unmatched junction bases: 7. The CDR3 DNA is TGTGCCAGCAGTGGTCGGGACAGGCCAACCTACGAGCAGTACTTC. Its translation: CASSGRDRPTYEQYF. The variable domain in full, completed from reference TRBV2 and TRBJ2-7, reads EPEVTQTPSHQVTQMGQEVILRCVPISNHLYFYWYRQILGQKVEFLVSFYNNEISEKSEIFDDQFSVERPDGSNFTLKIRSTKLEDSAMYFCASSGRDRPTYEQYFGPGTRLTVT.

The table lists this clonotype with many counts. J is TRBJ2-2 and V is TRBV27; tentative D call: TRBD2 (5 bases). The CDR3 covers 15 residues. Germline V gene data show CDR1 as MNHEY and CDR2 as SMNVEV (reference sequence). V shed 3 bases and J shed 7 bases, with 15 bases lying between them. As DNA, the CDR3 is TGTGCCAGCAGTTTGCCCGGCGGGCGGAACGGGGAGCTGTTTTTT. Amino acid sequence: CASSLPGGRNGELFF.

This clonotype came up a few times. In DNA, the CDR3 is TGTGCCAGCAGTCGAGGACTAGCGGGGGGAGATACGCAGTATTTT. Its protein is CASSRGLAGGDTQYF. The genes are TRBV12-3 or TRBV12-4 and TRBJ2-3, with TRBD2 identical over 14 bases. The CDR3 has 15 amino acids. After removal of 5 bases from V and 5 bases from J, the junction contained 3 bases not matched to a gene.

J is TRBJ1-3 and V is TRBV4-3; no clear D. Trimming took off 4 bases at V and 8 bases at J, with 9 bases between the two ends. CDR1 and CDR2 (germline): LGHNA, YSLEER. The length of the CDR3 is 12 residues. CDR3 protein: CASSLGVDTIYF. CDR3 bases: TGCGCCAGCAGCCTTGGGGTTGACACCATATATTTT.

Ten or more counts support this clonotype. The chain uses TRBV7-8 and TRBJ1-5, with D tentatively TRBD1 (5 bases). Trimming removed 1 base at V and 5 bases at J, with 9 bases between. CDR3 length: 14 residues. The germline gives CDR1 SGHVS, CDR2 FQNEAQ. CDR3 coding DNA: TGTGCCAGCAGCTTAGGGGGAGGGGATCAGCCCCAGCATTTT. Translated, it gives CASSLGGGDQPQHF.

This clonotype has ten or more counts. The CDR3 bases are TGTGCCAGCAGCTCACACCCCGGGAATACGCAGTATTTT. Translating it yields CASSSHPGNTQYF. The chain combines TRBV7-2 with TRBJ2-3, with D possibly being TRBD2 (5 bases). The CDR3 has 13 amino acids. Germline V gene data show CDR1 as SGHTA and CDR2 as FQGNSA. V dropped 4 bases and J dropped 7 bases, with 12 bases sitting between them.